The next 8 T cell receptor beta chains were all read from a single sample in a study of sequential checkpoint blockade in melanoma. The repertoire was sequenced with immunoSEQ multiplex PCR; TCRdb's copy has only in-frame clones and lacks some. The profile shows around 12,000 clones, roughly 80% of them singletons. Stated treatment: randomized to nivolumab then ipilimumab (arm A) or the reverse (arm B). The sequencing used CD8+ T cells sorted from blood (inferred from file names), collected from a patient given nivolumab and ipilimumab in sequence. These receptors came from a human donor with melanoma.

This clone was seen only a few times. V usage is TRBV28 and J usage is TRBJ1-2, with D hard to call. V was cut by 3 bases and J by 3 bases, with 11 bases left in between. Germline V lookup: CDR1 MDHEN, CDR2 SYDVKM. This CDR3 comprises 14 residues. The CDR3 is CASSFGREHYGYTF. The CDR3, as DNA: TGTGCCAGCAGTTTCGGACGGGAACACTATGGCTACACCTTC.

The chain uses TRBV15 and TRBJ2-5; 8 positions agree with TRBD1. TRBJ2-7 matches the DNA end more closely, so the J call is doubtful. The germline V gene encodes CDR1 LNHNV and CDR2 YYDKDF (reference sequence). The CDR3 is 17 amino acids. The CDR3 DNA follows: TGTGCCACCAGCACCCCCCGGACAGGGAGCAATCCCTACGAGCAGTACTTC. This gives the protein CATSTPRTGSNPYEQYF.

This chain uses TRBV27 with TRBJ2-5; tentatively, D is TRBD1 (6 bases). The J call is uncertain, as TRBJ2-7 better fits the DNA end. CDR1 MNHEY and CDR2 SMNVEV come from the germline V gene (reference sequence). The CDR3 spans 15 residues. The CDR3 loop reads CASSLSPDRPYEQYF. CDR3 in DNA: TGTGCCAGCTCTCTCTCACCCGACAGGCCCTACGAGCAGTACTTC.

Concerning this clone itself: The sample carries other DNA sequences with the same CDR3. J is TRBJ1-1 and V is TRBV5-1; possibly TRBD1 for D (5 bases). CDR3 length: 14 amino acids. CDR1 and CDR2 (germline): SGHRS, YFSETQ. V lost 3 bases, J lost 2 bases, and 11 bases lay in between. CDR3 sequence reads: CASSWRDFNTEAFF. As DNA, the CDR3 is TGCGCCAGCAGCTGGAGGGACTTTAACACTGAAGCTTTCTTT.

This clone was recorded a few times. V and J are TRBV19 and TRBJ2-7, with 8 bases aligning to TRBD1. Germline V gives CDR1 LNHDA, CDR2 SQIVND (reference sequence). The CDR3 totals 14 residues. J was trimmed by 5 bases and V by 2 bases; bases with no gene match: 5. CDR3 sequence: CASSIRQGADEQYF. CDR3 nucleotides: TGTGCCAGTAGTATACGGCAGGGGGCGGACGAGCAGTACTTC.

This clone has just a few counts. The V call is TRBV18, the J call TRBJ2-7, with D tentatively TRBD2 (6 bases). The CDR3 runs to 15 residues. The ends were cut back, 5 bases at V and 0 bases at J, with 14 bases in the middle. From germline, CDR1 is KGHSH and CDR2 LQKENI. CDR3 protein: CASSYGGGSSYEQYF. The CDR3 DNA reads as TGTGCCAGCTCATACGGGGGTGGGAGCTCCTACGAGCAGTACTTC.

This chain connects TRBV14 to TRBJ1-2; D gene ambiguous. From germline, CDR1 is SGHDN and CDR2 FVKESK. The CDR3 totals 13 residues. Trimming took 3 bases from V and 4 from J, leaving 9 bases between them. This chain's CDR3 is CASSHPRSYGYTF. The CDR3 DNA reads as TGTGCCAGCAGCCATCCTAGATCCTATGGCTACACCTTC.

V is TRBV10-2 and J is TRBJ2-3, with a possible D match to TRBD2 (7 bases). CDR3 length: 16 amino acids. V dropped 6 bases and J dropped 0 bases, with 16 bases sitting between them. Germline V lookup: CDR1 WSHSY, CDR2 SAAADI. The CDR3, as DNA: TGCGCCAGCAGCCTAAGGGGGGGCAGGAGCACAGATACGCAGTATTTT. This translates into CASSLRGGRSTDTQYF.